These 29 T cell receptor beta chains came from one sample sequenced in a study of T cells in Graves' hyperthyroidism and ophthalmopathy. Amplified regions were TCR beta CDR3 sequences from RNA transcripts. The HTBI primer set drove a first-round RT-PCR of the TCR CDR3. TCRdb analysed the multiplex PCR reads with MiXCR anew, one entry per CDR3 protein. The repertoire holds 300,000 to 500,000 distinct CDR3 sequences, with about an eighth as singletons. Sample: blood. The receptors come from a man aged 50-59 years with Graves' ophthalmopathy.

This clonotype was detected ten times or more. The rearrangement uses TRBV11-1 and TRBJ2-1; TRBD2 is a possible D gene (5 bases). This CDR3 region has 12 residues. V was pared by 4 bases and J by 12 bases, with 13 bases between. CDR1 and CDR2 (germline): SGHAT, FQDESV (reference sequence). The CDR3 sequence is CASSSELEAQFF. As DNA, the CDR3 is TGTGCCAGCAGCTCAGAACTAGAGGCGCAGTTCTTC.

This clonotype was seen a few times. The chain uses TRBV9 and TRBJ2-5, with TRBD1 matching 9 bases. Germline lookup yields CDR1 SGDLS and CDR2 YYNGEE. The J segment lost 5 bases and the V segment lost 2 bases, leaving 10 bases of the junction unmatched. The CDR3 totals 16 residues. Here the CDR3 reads CASSVQPGQGWETQYF. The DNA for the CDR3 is TGTGCCAGCAGCGTGCAACCGGGACAGGGATGGGAGACCCAGTACTTC.

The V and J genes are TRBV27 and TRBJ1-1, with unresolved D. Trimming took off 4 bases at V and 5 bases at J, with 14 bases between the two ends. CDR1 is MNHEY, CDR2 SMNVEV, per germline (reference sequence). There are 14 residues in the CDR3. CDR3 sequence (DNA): TGTGCCAGCAGTTCTCCACAGCTGAGGACTGAAGCTTTCTTT. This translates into CASSSPQLRTEAFF.

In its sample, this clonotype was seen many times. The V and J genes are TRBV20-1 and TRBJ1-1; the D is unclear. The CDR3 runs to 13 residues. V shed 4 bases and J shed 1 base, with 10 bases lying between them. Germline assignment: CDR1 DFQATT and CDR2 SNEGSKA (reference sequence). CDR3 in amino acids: CSATINKNTEAFF. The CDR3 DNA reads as TGCAGTGCTACAATCAACAAGAACACTGAAGCTTTCTTT.

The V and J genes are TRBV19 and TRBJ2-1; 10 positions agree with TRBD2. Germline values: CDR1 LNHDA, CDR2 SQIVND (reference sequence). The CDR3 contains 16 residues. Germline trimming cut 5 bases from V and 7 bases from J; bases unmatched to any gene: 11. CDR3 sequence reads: CASSHLAGASGNEQFF. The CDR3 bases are TGTGCCAGTAGTCATCTAGCGGGAGCCTCGGGGAATGAGCAGTTCTTC.

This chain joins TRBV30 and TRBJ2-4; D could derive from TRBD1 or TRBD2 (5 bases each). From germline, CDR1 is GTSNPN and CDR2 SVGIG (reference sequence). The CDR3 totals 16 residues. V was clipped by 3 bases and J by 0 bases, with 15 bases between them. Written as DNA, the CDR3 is TGTGCCTGGAGCCACACTAGGGGCCTAGCCAAAAACATTCAGTACTTC. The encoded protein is CAWSHTRGLAKNIQYF.

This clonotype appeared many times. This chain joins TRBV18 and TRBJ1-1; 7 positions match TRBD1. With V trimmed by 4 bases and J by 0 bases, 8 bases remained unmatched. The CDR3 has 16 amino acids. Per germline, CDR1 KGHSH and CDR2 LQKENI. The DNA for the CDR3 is TGTGCCAGCTCACGTTCAGGGGGTTTGATGAACACTGAAGCTTTCTTT. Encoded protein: CASSRSGGLMNTEAFF.

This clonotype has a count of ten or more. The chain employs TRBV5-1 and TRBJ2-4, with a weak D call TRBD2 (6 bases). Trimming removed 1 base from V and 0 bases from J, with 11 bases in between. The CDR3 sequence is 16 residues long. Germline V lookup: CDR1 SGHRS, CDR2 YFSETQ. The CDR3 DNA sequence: TGCGCCAGCAGCTTGACGCCAGCGGGAGCCAAAAACATTCAGTACTTC. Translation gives CASSLTPAGAKNIQYF.

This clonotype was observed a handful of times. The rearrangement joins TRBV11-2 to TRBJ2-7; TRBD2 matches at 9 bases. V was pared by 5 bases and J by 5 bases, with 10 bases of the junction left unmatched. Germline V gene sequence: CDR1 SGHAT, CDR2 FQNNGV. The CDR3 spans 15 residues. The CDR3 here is CASSPIAGALHEQYF. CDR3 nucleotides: TGTGCCAGCAGCCCAATAGCGGGAGCTCTTCACGAGCAGTACTTC.

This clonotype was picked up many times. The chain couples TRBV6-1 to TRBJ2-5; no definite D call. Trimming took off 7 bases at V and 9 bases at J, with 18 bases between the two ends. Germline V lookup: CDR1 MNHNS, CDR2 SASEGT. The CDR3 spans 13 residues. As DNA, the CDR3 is TGTGCCAGCACCTTAGCAAGTCTTCGGGCCCAGTACTTC. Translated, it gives CASTLASLRAQYF.

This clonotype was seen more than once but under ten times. Here the CDR3 reads CSARDPSDPSTDTQYF. CDR3 DNA: TGCAGTGCTAGAGATCCTAGCGACCCTAGCACAGATACGCAGTATTTT. The chain uses TRBV20-1 and TRBJ2-3; possible D gene TRBD2, 6 bases. The ends were cut back, 0 bases at V and 0 bases at J, with 13 bases in the middle. Per germline, CDR1 DFQATT and CDR2 SNEGSKA (reference sequence). The CDR3 length is 16 residues.

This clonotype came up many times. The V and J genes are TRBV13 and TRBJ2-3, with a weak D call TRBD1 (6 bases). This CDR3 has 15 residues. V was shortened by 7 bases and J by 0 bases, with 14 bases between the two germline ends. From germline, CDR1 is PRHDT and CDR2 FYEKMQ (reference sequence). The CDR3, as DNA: TGTGCCAGCAACCGAGGGGGAGCTAGCACAGATACGCAGTATTTT. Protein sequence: CASNRGGASTDTQYF. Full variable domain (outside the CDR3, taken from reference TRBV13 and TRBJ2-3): AAGVIQSPRHLIKEKRETATLKCYPIPRHDTVYWYQQGPGQDPQFLISFYEKMQSDKGSIPDRFSAQQFSDYHSELNMSSLELGDSALYFCASNRGGASTDTQYFGPGTRLTVL.

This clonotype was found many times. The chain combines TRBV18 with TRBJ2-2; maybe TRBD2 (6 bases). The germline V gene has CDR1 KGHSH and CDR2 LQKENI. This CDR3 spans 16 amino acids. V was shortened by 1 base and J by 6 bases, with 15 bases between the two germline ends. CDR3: CASSPRTTSYAGELFF. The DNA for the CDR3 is TGTGCCAGCTCACCACGGACGACTAGTTACGCCGGGGAGCTGTTTTTT.

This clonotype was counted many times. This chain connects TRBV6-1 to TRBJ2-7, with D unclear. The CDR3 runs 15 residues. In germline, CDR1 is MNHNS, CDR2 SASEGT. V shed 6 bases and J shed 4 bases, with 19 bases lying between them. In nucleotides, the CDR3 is TGTGCCAGCAGGAAAATTCCCCAGGCAATTTACGAGCAGTACTTC. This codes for CASRKIPQAIYEQYF.

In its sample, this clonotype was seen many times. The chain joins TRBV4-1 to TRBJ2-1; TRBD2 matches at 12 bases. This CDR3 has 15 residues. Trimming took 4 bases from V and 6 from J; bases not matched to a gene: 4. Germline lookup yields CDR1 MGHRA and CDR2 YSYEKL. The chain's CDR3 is CASSLRTSGTNEQFF. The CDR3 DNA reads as TGCGCCAGCAGCCTACGGACTAGCGGGACCAATGAGCAGTTCTTC.

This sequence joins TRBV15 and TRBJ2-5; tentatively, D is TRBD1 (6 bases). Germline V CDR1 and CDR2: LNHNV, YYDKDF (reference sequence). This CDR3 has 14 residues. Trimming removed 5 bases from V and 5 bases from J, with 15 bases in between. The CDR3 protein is CATSGAGVWETQYF. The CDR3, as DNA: TGTGCCACCAGCGGAGCAGGGGTTTGGGAGACCCAGTACTTC.

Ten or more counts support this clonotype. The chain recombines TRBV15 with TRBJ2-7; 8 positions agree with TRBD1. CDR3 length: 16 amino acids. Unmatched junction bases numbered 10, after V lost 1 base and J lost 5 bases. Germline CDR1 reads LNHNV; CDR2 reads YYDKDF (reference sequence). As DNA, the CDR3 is TGTGCCACCAGCAGAGGGGGGACAGGAACGACCGACGAGCAGTACTTC. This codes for CATSRGGTGTTDEQYF.

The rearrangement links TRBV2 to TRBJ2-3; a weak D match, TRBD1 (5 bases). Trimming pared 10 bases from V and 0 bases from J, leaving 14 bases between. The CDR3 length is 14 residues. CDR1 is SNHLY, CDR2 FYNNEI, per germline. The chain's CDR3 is CANRIQGSTDTQYF. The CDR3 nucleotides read TGTGCCAACCGGATCCAGGGTAGCACAGATACGCAGTATTTT.

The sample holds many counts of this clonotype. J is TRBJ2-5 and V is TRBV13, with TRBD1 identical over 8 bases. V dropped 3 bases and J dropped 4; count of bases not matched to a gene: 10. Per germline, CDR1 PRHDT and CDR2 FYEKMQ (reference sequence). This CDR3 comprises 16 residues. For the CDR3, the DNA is TGTGCCAGCAGCTTCCGAGGACAGGGTCCGGGAGAGACCCAGTACTTC. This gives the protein CASSFRGQGPGETQYF. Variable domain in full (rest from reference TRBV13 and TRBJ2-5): AAGVIQSPRHLIKEKRETATLKCYPIPRHDTVYWYQQGPGQDPQFLISFYEKMQSDKGSIPDRFSAQQFSDYHSELNMSSLELGDSALYFCASSFRGQGPGETQYFGPGTRLLVL.

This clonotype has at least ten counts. In nucleotides, the CDR3 is TGTGCCATCAGTGAGTCTAGGTGGGAGACCCAGTACTTC. Amino acid sequence: CAISESRWETQYF. This chain joins TRBV10-3 and TRBJ2-5; the D is unclear. Germline assignment: CDR1 ENHRY and CDR2 SYGVKD. The CDR3 runs to 13 residues. Between the trimmed V and J ends, which lost 0 bases and 5 bases, there was a span of 7 bases.

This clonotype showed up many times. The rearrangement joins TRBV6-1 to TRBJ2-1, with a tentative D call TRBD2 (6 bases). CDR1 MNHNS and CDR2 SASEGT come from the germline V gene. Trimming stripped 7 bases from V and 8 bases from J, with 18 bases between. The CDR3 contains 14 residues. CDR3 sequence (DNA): TGTGCCAGCACCCCCTTCGGAGGGTTGGATGAGCAGTTCTTC. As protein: CASTPFGGLDEQFF.

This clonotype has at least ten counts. The CDR3 is CASSYGTPETQYF. In DNA form, the CDR3 reads TGTGCCAGCAGCTACGGGACTCCAGAGACCCAGTACTTC. The V call is TRBV7-2, the J call TRBJ2-5, with D maybe TRBD2 (6 bases). The CDR3 length is 13 residues. Germline lookup yields CDR1 SGHTA and CDR2 FQGNSA. Trimming left V 4 bases short and J 4 bases short, with 10 bases between.

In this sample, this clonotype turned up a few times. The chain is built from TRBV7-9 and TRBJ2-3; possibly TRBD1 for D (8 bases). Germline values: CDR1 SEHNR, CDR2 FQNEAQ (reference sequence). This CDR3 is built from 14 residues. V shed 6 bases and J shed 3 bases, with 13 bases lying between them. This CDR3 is CASRGQGGTDTQYF. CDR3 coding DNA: TGTGCCAGCAGAGGACAGGGAGGGACAGATACGCAGTATTTT.

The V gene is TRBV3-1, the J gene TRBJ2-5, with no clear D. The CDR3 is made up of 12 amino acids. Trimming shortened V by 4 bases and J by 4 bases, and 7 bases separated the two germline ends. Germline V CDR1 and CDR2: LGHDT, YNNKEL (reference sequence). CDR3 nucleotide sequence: TGTGCCAGCAGCCGAGTAGGAGAGACCCAGTACTTC. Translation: CASSRVGETQYF.

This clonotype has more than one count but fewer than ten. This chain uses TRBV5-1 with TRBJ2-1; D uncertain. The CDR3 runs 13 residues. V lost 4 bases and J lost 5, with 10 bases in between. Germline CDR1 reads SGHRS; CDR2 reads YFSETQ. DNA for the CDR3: TGCGCCAGCAGCCTTCCAGACGACAATGAGCAGTTCTTC. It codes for CASSLPDDNEQFF.

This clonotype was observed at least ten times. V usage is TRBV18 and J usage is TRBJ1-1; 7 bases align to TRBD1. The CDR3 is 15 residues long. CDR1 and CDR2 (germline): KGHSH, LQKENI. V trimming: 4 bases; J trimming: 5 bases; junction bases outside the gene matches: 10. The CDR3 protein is CASSHRGQRGTEAFF. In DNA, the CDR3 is TGTGCCAGCTCACACAGGGGCCAACGGGGAACTGAAGCTTTCTTT. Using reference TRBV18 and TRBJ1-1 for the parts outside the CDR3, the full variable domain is NAGVMQNPRHLVRRRGQEARLRCSPMKGHSHVYWYRQLPEEGLKFMVYLQKENIIDESGMPKERFSAEFPKEGPSILRIQQVVRGDSAAYFCASSHRGQRGTEAFFGQGTRLTVV.

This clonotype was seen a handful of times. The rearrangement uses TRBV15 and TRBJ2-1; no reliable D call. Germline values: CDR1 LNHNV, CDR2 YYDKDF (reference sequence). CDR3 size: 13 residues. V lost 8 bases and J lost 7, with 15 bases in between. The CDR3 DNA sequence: TGTGCCACCGCGCAAACGCTCGGGAATGAGCAGTTCTTC. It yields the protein CATAQTLGNEQFF. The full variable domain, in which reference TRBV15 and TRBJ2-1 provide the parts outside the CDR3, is DAMVIQNPRYQVTQFGKPVTLSCSQTLNHNVMYWYQQKSSQAPKLLFHYYDKDFNNEADTPDNFQSRRPNTSFCFLDIRSPGLGDTAMYLCATAQTLGNEQFFGPGTRLTVL.

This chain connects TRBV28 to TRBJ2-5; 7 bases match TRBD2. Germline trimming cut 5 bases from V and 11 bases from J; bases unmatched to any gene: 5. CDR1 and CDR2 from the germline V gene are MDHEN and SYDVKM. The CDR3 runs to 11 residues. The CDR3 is CASSSRTSQYF. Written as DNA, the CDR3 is TGTGCCAGCAGTAGTCGGACTAGTCAGTACTTC.

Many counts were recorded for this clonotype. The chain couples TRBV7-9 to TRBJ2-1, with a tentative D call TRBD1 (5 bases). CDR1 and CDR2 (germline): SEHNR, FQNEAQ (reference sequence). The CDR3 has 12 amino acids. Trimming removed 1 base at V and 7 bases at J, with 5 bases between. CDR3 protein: CASSLDRNEQFF. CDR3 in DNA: TGTGCCAGCAGCTTAGACAGGAATGAGCAGTTCTTC.